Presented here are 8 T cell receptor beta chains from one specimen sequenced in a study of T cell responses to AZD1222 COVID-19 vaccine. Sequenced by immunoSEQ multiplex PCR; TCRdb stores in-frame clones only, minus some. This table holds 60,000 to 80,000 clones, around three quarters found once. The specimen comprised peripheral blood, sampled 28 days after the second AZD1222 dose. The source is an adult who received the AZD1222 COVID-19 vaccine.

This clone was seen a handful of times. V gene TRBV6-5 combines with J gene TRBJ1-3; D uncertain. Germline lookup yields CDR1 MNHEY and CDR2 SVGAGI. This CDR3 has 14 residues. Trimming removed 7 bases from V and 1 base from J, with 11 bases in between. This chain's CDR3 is CASKGQPSGNTIYF. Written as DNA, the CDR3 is TGTGCCAGCAAGGGTCAGCCATCTGGAAACACCATATATTTT.

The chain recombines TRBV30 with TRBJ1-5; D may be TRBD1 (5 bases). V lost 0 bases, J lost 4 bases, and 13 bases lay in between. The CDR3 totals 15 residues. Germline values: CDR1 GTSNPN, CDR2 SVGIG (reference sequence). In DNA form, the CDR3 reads TGTGCCTGGAGTGTAATCAGGACATTTAATCAGCCCCAGCATTTT. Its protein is CAWSVIRTFNQPQHF.

CDR3 bases: TGTGCCAGCAATTTGGGCCCCGGAATAGATACGCAGTATTTT. Translation gives CASNLGPGIDTQYF. The V gene is TRBV28, the J gene TRBJ2-3; D gene ambiguous. Germline CDR1 is MDHEN and CDR2 is SYDVKM. Deletions cut 7 bases from V and 5 bases from J, with 16 bases between. The CDR3 is 14 amino acids.

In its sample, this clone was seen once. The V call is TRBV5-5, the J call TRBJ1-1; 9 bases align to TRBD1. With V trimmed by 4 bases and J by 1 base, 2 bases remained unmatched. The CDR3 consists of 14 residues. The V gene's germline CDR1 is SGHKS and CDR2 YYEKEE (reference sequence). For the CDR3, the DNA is TGTGCCAGCAGCAAGGGACAGGGGAACACTGAAGCTTTCTTT. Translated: CASSKGQGNTEAFF.

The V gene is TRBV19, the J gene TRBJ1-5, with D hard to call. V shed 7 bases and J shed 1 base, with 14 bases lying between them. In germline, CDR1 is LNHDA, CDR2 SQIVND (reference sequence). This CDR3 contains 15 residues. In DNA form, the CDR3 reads TGTGCCAGTAAGGCTTCGGTCGGCAGCAATCAGCCCCAGCATTTT. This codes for CASKASVGSNQPQHF.

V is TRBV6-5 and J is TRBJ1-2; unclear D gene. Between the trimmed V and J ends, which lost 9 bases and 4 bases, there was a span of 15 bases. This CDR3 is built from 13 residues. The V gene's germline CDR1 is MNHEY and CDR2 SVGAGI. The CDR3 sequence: CASQTRTLYGYTF. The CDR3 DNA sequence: TGTGCCAGTCAGACACGTACTCTCTATGGCTACACCTTC.

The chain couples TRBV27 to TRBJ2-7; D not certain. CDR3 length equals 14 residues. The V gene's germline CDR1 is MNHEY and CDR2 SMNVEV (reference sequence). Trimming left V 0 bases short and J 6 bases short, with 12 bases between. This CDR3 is CASSLSGWGSEQYF. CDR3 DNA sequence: TGTGCCAGCAGTTTATCGGGTTGGGGATCCGAGCAGTACTTC.

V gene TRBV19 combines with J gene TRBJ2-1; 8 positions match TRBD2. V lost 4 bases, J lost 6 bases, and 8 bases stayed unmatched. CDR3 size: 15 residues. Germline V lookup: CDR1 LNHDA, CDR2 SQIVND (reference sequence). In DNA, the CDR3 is TGTGCCAGTAGTACTATAGCGGGACTGCGCAATGAGCAGTTCTTC. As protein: CASSTIAGLRNEQFF.